This TCR beta chain stems from a study of blood T cells in healthy people across ages. In the case of this clonotype: One junction end disagrees with the germline gene, perhaps due to a read error.

Germline V gives CDR1 SGHRS, CDR2 YFSETQ. The CDR3 totals 14 residues. Sample-barcoded 5' priming and a J-beta primer mix drove a second PCR of roughly 6 to 12 cycles. TCRdb fed the 5' RACE reads into MiXCR, producing one record per CDR3 protein. The data contain about 1.1 million distinct CDR3 sequences, roughly two fifths of them singletons. The chain is built from TRBV5-1 and TRBJ1-4; tentative D call: TRBD1 (5 bases). The TCR was taken from a man aged 18 to 35 in good health. Material for sequencing was blood. CDR3 DNA sequence: TGCGCCAGCAGCCCAGGGCGGACTAATGAAGAACTGTTTTTT. Protein product: CASSPGRTNEELFF. Based on the CDR3 plus reference TRBV5-1 and TRBJ1-4, the full variable domain is KAGVTQTPRYLIKTRGQQVTLSCSPISGHRSVSWYQQTPGQGLQFLFEYFSETQRNKGNFPGRFSGRQFSNSRSEMNVSTLELGDSALYLCASSPGRTNEELFFGSGTQLSVL.